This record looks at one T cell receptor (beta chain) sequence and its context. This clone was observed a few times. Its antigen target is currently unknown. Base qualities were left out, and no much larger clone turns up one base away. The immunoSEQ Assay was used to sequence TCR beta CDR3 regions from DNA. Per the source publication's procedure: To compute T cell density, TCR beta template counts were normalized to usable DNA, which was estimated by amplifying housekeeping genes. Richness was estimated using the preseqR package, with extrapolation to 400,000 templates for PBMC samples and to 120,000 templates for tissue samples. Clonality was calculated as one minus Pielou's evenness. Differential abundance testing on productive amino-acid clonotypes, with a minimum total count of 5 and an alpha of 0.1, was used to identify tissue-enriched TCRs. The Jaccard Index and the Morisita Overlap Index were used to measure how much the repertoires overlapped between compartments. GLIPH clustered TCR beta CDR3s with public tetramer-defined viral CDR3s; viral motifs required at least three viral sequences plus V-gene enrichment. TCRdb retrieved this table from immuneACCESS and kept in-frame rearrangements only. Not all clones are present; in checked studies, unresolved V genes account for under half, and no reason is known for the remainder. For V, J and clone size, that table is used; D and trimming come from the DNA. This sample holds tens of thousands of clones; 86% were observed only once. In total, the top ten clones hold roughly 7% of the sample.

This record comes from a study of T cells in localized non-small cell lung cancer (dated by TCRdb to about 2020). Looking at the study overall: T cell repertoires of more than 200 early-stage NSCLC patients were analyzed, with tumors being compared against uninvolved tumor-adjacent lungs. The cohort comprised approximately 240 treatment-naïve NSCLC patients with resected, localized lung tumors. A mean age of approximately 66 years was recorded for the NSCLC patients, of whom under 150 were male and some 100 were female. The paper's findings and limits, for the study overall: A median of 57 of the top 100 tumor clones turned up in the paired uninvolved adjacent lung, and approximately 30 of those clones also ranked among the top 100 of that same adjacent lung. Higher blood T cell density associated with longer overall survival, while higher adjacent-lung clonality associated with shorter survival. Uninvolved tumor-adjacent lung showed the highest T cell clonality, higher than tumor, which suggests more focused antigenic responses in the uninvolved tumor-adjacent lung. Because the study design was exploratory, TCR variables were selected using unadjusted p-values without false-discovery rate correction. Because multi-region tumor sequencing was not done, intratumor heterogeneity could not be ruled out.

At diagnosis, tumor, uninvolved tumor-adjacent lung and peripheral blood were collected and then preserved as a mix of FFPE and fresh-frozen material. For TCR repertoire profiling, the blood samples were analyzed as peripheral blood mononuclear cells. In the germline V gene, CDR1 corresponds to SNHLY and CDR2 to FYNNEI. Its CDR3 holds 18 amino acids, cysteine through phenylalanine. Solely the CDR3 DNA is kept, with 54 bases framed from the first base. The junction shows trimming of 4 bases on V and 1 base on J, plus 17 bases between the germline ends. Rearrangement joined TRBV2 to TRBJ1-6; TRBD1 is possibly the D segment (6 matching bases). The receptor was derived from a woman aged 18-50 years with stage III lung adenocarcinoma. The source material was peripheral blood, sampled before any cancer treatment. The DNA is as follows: TGTGCCAGCAGTGGCCCACGGGGGGCTGTATCCTATAATTCACCCCTCCACTTT. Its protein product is CASSGPRGAVSYNSPLHF.